This entry lists 27 T cell receptor beta chains sequenced from one sample in a study of radiotherapy plus CTLA-4 blockade in lung cancer. Some clones are missing from TCRdb's copy, which holds only in-frame ones; the method was immunoSEQ multiplex PCR. Here the sample spans 40,000 to 45,000 clones, around 77% being singletons. The source material was peripheral blood, sampled from a patient treated with radiotherapy plus ipilimumab. The receptors derive from a human donor with non-small cell lung cancer whose response to radiotherapy plus ipilimumab could not be evaluated.

The V and J genes are TRBV12-1 and TRBJ1-4; the D call TRBD1 from the table was never checked on the DNA. TRBV12-1 is a documented pseudogene. The CDR3 runs 19 residues. This chain's CDR3 is CASIKESPQTAGLGEKLFF. Here the CDR3 DNA reads TGTGCCAGCATCAAAGAGAGCCCCCAGACAGCCGGGTTGGGTGAAAAACTGTTTTTT.

The CDR3 is CASSGFEGGPAETQYF. The CDR3 nucleotides are TGTGCCAGCAGCGGATTTGAGGGGGGGCCCGCAGAGACCCAGTACTTC. The chain combines TRBV9 with TRBJ2-5, with D perhaps TRBD2 (7 bases). Germline loops: CDR1 SGDLS, CDR2 YYNGEE. This CDR3 contains 16 residues. The V gene lost 3 bases and the J gene lost 4 bases, with 19 bases spanning the gap.

The sample holds one count of this clone. A read error may produce the germline difference seen at one junction end. Different DNA sequences within this sample yield the same CDR3. The V and J genes are TRBV5-4 and TRBJ2-5; 9 positions match TRBD2. CDR1 is SGHNT and CDR2 is YYREEE in the germline V gene (reference sequence). The CDR3 length is 13 residues. CDR3 residues: CACSSGAAETQYF. The CDR3 region has the DNA TGTGCCTGCTCTAGCGGGGCGGCGGAGACTCAGTACTTC.

This clone has a handful of counts. The chain joins TRBV5-5 to TRBJ2-7; TRBD1 aligns across 11 bases. Germline V gives CDR1 SGHKS, CDR2 YYEKEE (reference sequence). This CDR3 is 18 amino acids long. J lost 2 bases, V lost 1 base, and 11 bases had no gene match. The CDR3 loop is CASSLTGTGGYRAYEQYF. In DNA form, the CDR3 reads TGTGCCAGCAGCTTGACCGGGACAGGGGGGTATAGGGCCTACGAGCAGTACTTC.

This rearrangement joins TRBV6-6 to TRBJ1-2; 8 bases agree with TRBD1. The CDR3 sequence is 15 residues long. J was trimmed by 2 bases and V by 4 bases; bases with no gene match: 6. Germline CDR1 is MNHNY and CDR2 is SVGAGI (reference sequence). This chain's CDR3 is CASSFGQGKNYGYTF. In nucleotides, the CDR3 is TGTGCCAGCAGTTTCGGACAGGGCAAAAACTATGGCTACACCTTC.

The V and J genes are TRBV7-2 and TRBJ1-3, with D perhaps TRBD1 (5 bases). The V end lost 5 bases, the J end lost 4 bases, and 24 bases lay between the germline ends. CDR1 and CDR2 from the germline V gene are SGHTA and FQGNSA. The CDR3 has 18 amino acids. CDR3 DNA sequence: TGTGCCAGCAGCCCATGGGGGGGAAGCCGGTCCTGGGGAAACACCATATATTTT. Protein sequence: CASSPWGGSRSWGNTIYF.

The J gene is TRBJ2-7, the V gene TRBV18; TRBD2 matches at 11 bases. Germline assignment: CDR1 KGHSH and CDR2 LQKENI. The CDR3 has 16 amino acids. With V trimmed by 4 bases and J by 0 bases, 5 bases remained unmatched. The CDR3 protein is CASSLSGTSGSYEQYF. CDR3 nucleotides: TGTGCCAGCTCACTCTCCGGGACTAGCGGCTCCTACGAGCAGTACTTC. Filled out from reference TRBV18 and TRBJ2-7, the complete variable domain reads NAGVMQNPRHLVRRRGQEARLRCSPMKGHSHVYWYRQLPEEGLKFMVYLQKENIIDESGMPKERFSAEFPKEGPSILRIQQVVRGDSAAYFCASSLSGTSGSYEQYFGPGTRLTVT.

J is TRBJ1-2 and V is TRBV5-4; the D is unclear. Deletions cut 3 bases from V and 2 bases from J, with 8 bases between. This CDR3 spans 13 amino acids. Germline-derived CDR1 and CDR2 are SGHNT and YYREEE (reference sequence). In DNA, the CDR3 is TGTGCCAGCAGCTCTATCCCCAACTATGGCTACACCTTC. Protein sequence: CASSSIPNYGYTF.

J is TRBJ1-2 and V is TRBV5-1, with a weak D call TRBD1 (5 bases). Trimming stripped 1 base from V and 6 bases from J, with 13 bases between. The CDR3 length is 14 residues. Per the germline V gene, CDR1 is SGHRS and CDR2 is YFSETQ. CDR3 nucleotides: TGCGCCAGCAGCTTGCTCTCGGGGGGGGATGGCTACACCTTC. Its translation: CASSLLSGGDGYTF.

J is TRBJ2-1 and V is TRBV2; 7 nucleotides match TRBD1. Germline values: CDR1 SNHLY, CDR2 FYNNEI. V shed 2 bases and J 7 bases; nucleotides not matched to a gene: 5. The CDR3 sequence is 14 residues long. CDR3 coding DNA: TGTGCCAGCAGTGAAAGGGGGCCGATGAATGAGCAGTTCTTC. Translating it yields CASSERGPMNEQFF.

This clone has just a few counts. The chain links TRBV14 to TRBJ2-1; D perhaps matches TRBD2 (5 bases). V lost 4 bases, J lost 8 bases, and 9 bases lay in between. Per germline, CDR1 SGHDN and CDR2 FVKESK. The CDR3 consists of 12 residues. The CDR3 region has the DNA TGTGCCAGCAGCCTCGTGGACTATGAGCAGTTCTTC. Its protein is CASSLVDYEQFF.

The chain uses TRBV5-8 and TRBJ2-3; 7 nucleotides line up with TRBD1. The length of the CDR3 is 14 residues. The V gene's germline CDR1 is SGHTS and CDR2 YDEGEE. J gave up 3 bases and V 2 bases, and 3 bases lay outside the gene matches. The CDR3 here is CASSFDRVTDTQYF. Written as DNA, the CDR3 is TGTGCCAGCAGCTTCGACAGGGTGACAGATACGCAGTATTTT.

The chain has TRBV27 and TRBJ1-6; the D is unclear. The CDR3 is made up of 16 amino acids. V was shortened by 5 bases and J by 6 bases, with 17 bases between the two germline ends. Germline V gene data show CDR1 as MNHEY and CDR2 as SMNVEV (reference sequence). As DNA, the CDR3 is TGTGCCAGCAGTCCACAATTGCCATCCCGTAATTCACCCCTCCACTTT. Translation gives CASSPQLPSRNSPLHF.

The V and J genes are TRBV15 and TRBJ2-7; maybe TRBD2 (7 bases). CDR1 LNHNV and CDR2 YYDKDF come from the germline V gene (reference sequence). V lost 0 bases, J lost 2 bases, and 11 bases lay in between. CDR3 length: 15 amino acids. The CDR3 here is CATSRDWGGTYEQYF. The CDR3 DNA reads TGTGCCACCAGCAGAGATTGGGGGGGCACCTACGAGCAGTACTTC.

V usage is TRBV7-3 and J usage is TRBJ2-1, with D perhaps matching TRBD2 (6 bases). Germline values: CDR1 SGHTA, CDR2 FQGTGA. This CDR3 has 14 residues. Trimming removed 7 bases from V and 0 bases from J, with 10 bases in between. CDR3: CASTKRVSYNEQFF. Written as DNA, the CDR3 is TGTGCCAGCACCAAGCGGGTCTCCTACAATGAGCAGTTCTTC.

The rearrangement joins TRBV9 to TRBJ2-5; 12 nucleotides line up with TRBD2. The ends lost 3 bases at V and 11 bases at J; junction bases unmatched: 11. Germline V gene data show CDR1 as SGDLS and CDR2 as YYNGEE. The CDR3 is 15 residues long. For the CDR3, the DNA is TGTGCCAGCAGCGAGGGGCTAGCGGGAGGGCAGGAGCAGTACTTC. Its translation: CASSEGLAGGQEQYF.

CDR3 amino acids: CASLGAEQETQYF. The DNA of the CDR3 is TGTGCCAGCTTGGGGGCAGAACAAGAGACCCAGTACTTC. This sequence joins TRBV18 and TRBJ2-5; possibly TRBD1 for D (6 bases). This CDR3 contains 13 residues. V lost 7 bases, J lost 2 bases, and 11 bases lay in between. Per germline, CDR1 KGHSH and CDR2 LQKENI. Together with reference TRBV18 and TRBJ2-5, the CDR3 gives the full variable domain: NAGVMQNPRHLVRRRGQEARLRCSPMKGHSHVYWYRQLPEEGLKFMVYLQKENIIDESGMPKERFSAEFPKEGPSILRIQQVVRGDSAAYFCASLGAEQETQYFGPGTRLLVL.

The V and J genes are TRBV28 and TRBJ2-2; D is unclear. The germline CDR1 and CDR2 sequences are MDHEN and SYDVKM. The CDR3 is 15 amino acids. V lost 4 bases, J lost 0 bases, and 9 bases lay in between. Here the CDR3 reads CASSYSPTNTGELFF. CDR3 bases: TGTGCCAGCAGTTATTCGCCTACGAACACCGGGGAGCTGTTTTTT.

V gene TRBV19 combines with J gene TRBJ2-1, with TRBD1 as a possible D gene (6 bases). Germline assignment: CDR1 LNHDA and CDR2 SQIVND (reference sequence). V lost 8 bases and J 3 bases, leaving 14 bases between the germline ends. The CDR3 extends over 14 amino acids. In DNA, the CDR3 is TGTGCCAGTCGAAATCAGGGGAACTACAATGAGCAGTTCTTC. Translating it yields CASRNQGNYNEQFF.

The rearrangement uses TRBV5-1 and TRBJ2-5; 9 bases fit TRBD2. V lost 0 bases to trimming and J lost 4 bases; unmatched junction nucleotides: 7. CDR3 length: 16 amino acids. CDR1 SGHRS and CDR2 YFSETQ come from the germline V gene. The CDR3 coding sequence is TGCGCCAGCAGCTTGGTTGGAGCGGGGGGCGGAGAGACCCAGTACTTC. It yields the protein CASSLVGAGGGETQYF.

The chain is built from TRBV7-8 and TRBJ1-6; D unclear. Germline CDR1 and CDR2: SGHVS and FQNEAQ. Trimming cost V 8 bases and J 7 bases, with 15 bases left between them. The CDR3 contains 14 residues. The chain's CDR3 is CASEPDRRNSPLHF. The CDR3 DNA reads TGTGCCAGCGAACCTGACCGGAGGAATTCACCCCTCCACTTT. Filled out from reference TRBV7-8 and TRBJ1-6, the complete variable domain reads GAGVSQSPRYKVAKRGQDVALRCDPISGHVSLFWYQQALGQGPEFLTYFQNEAQLDKSGLPSDRFFAERPEGSVSTLKIQRTQQEDSAVYLCASEPDRRNSPLHFGNGTRLTVT.

The chain uses TRBV25-1 and TRBJ2-7; 8 bases agree with TRBD1. CDR3 length: 14 residues. The germline gives CDR1 MGHDK, CDR2 SYGVNS. V was clipped by 7 bases and J by 3 bases; unmatched bases: 8. Here the CDR3 reads CASTPGQEFYEQYF. As DNA, the CDR3 is TGTGCCAGCACACCGGGACAGGAGTTCTACGAGCAGTACTTC.

The chain combines TRBV5-1 with TRBJ1-5; 7 bases map to TRBD1. CDR3 length: 14 residues. Germline CDR1 and CDR2: SGHRS and YFSETQ. V lost 5 bases and J lost 2; bases outside the gene matches: 4. The CDR3 region is CASRYGTGNQPQHF. DNA for the CDR3: TGCGCCAGCAGGTACGGGACAGGCAATCAGCCCCAGCATTTT.

The J gene is TRBJ2-2, the V gene TRBV7-3; 16 nucleotides match TRBD2. Trimming removed 5 bases from V and 3 bases from J; junction bases left unmatched: 9. The CDR3 consists of 19 residues. The germline V gene encodes CDR1 SGHTA and CDR2 FQGTGA. CDR3 coding DNA: TGTGCCAGCAGCCCAGAGGGACTAGCGGGAGGGTTTGACACCGGGGAGCTGTTTTTT. Its translation is CASSPEGLAGGFDTGELFF.

The V gene is TRBV7-2, the J gene TRBJ1-1, with D unclear. Trimming removed 8 bases from V and 1 base from J, with 11 bases in between. The V gene's germline CDR1 is SGHTA and CDR2 FQGNSA. This CDR3 has 13 amino acids. This chain's CDR3 is CASAASWNTEAFF. The CDR3 nucleotides read TGTGCCAGCGCTGCAAGCTGGAACACTGAAGCTTTCTTT.

The chain is built from TRBV7-3 and TRBJ1-1; D call uncertain. Germline V lookup: CDR1 SGHTA, CDR2 FQGTGA. V was trimmed by 3 bases and J by 3 bases, leaving 8 bases between them. CDR3 length: 13 residues. CDR3 residues: CASSLRLDTEAFF. CDR3 DNA sequence: TGTGCCAGCAGCTTGAGGCTGGACACTGAAGCTTTCTTT.

This clone was detected a few times. The chain is built from TRBV10-3 and TRBJ1-2; D gene unclear. Per the germline V gene, CDR1 is ENHRY and CDR2 is SYGVKD. V was trimmed by 4 bases and J by 0 bases, leaving 9 bases between them. The CDR3 loop spans 14 amino acids. CDR3 loop: CAISVDGANYGYTF. The CDR3 bases are TGTGCCATCAGTGTAGATGGAGCTAACTATGGCTACACCTTC.